The 13 T cell receptor beta chains listed next were all sequenced from one sample in a study of beta chain features in type 1 diabetes. Expressed TCRB transcripts were sequenced, since all the RNA that had been isolated was reverse transcribed. Profiling relied on immunoSEQ multiplex PCR, and the TCRdb table lists in-frame clones only, not all of them. The profile shows 130,000 to 150,000 clones, about a tenth of them singletons. The sequencing input was central memory CD4+ T cells from blood. The receptors were gathered from a young man in good health.

The sample holds a few counts of this clone. The V and J genes are TRBV7-9 and TRBJ2-5; D gene uncertain. This CDR3 contains 12 residues. Germline loops: CDR1 SEHNR, CDR2 FQNEAQ (reference sequence). The ends were cut back, 3 bases at V and 4 bases at J, with 6 bases in the middle. The CDR3 DNA sequence: TGTGCCAGCAGCTTTGGGCGAGAGACCCAGTACTTC. Translation gives CASSFGRETQYF.

The sample holds a few counts of this clone. The gene calls are TRBV2 and TRBJ2-5, with 10 bases fitting TRBD2. The V segment lost 3 bases and the J segment 4 bases; nucleotides outside the gene matches: 2. The V gene's germline CDR1 is SNHLY and CDR2 FYNNEI. This CDR3 is 14 amino acids long. In DNA form, the CDR3 reads TGTGCCAGCAGTGAGGCTAGCGGGGGAGAGACCCAGTACTTC. This translates into CASSEASGGETQYF.

This clone was seen only a few times. V gene TRBV7-6 combines with J gene TRBJ2-5, with TRBD2 matching 7 bases. V was pared by 1 base and J by 2 bases, with 10 bases of the junction left unmatched. The CDR3 totals 17 residues. Germline values: CDR1 SGHVS, CDR2 FNYEAQ. CDR3 bases: TGTGCCAGCAGCTTAGGACCCTCGGCGGGGGAGCAAGAGACCCAGTACTTC. Translation: CASSLGPSAGEQETQYF.

At least ten counts were recorded for this clone. This chain uses TRBV7-2 with TRBJ2-5; D ambiguous. This CDR3 has 13 residues. Germline CDR1 SGHTA, CDR2 FQGNSA. The V gene lost 3 bases and the J gene lost 2 bases, with 7 bases spanning the gap. The CDR3 bases are TGTGCCAGCAGCTTCGCGACACAAGAGACCCAGTACTTC. It encodes CASSFATQETQYF.

The chain recombines TRBV27 with TRBJ1-2, with D perhaps matching TRBD1 (5 bases). The CDR3 extends over 15 amino acids. Germline V lookup: CDR1 MNHEY, CDR2 SMNVEV (reference sequence). With 0 bases removed from V and 5 bases from J, the gap between germline ends came to 13 bases. In DNA form, the CDR3 reads TGTGCCAGCAGTTTATCGATGAGGGAGGGGTATGGCTACACCTTC. It translates to CASSLSMREGYGYTF.

This clone appeared many times. In nucleotides, the CDR3 is TGTGCCAGCAGCCCCTCCGGGGGGACAGAGACCCAGTACTTC. Protein sequence: CASSPSGGTETQYF. The chain joins TRBV11-2 to TRBJ2-5; 7 bases match TRBD2. This CDR3 region has 14 residues. Germline assignment: CDR1 SGHAT and CDR2 FQNNGV. Trimming cost V 5 bases and J 4 bases; bases outside gene matches: 7.

There are a few counts of this clone. The V call is TRBV4-1, the J call TRBJ2-5, with TRBD2 identical over 10 bases. J gave up 5 bases and V 0 bases, and 12 bases lay outside the gene matches. The CDR3 runs to 18 residues. Germline CDR1 MGHRA, CDR2 YSYEKL. The CDR3 nucleotides read TGCGCCAGCAGCCAAGATGGCGGAGCGGGGGGGCCCGGTGAGACCCAGTACTTC. It codes for CASSQDGGAGGPGETQYF.

Ten or more counts support this clone. The chain couples TRBV29-1 to TRBJ2-7, with TRBD1 matching over 7 bases. CDR3 length equals 12 residues. Germline values: CDR1 SQVTM, CDR2 ANQGSEA. J was trimmed by 0 bases and V by 6 bases; bases with no gene match: 2. As DNA, the CDR3 is TGCAGCGTCGGGGACAGCTCCTACGAGCAGTACTTC. As protein: CSVGDSSYEQYF.

In nucleotides, the CDR3 is TGCAGCGGGGGAGGGGGGGGAACCTACAATGAGCAGTTCTTC. It codes for CSGGGGGTYNEQFF. The rearrangement links TRBV29-1 to TRBJ2-1, with a possible D match to TRBD2 (7 bases). Looked up from germline, CDR1 is SQVTM and CDR2 is ANQGSEA. Trimming left V 7 bases short and J 2 bases short, with 15 bases between. The CDR3 spans 14 residues.

This chain uses TRBV18 with TRBJ2-1; 9 nucleotides match TRBD1. Germline CDR1 reads KGHSH; CDR2 reads LQKENI. V trimming: 4 bases; J trimming: 5 bases; junction bases outside the gene matches: 0. The CDR3 is 13 residues long. CDR3 DNA sequence: TGTGCCAGCTCACGGGACAGGGACAATGAGCAGTTCTTC. It specifies CASSRDRDNEQFF.

As DNA, the CDR3 is TGTGCCAGCAACCGAGCTGCGAGCGCGGGATTCTACAATGAGCAGTTCTTC. Its protein product is CASNRAASAGFYNEQFF. The V call is TRBV14, the J call TRBJ2-1; D perhaps matches TRBD2 (6 bases). Germline loops: CDR1 SGHDN, CDR2 FVKESK. CDR3 length: 17 residues. V dropped 7 bases and J dropped 3 bases, with 22 bases sitting between them. Together with reference TRBV14 and TRBJ2-1, the CDR3 gives the full variable domain: EAGVTQFPSHSVIEKGQTVTLRCDPISGHDNLYWYRRVMGKEIKFLLHFVKESKQDESGMPNNRFLAERTGGTYSTLKVQPAELEDSGVYFCASNRAASAGFYNEQFFGPGTRLTVL.

This clone has more than one count but fewer than ten. The chain recombines TRBV6-1 with TRBJ2-7, with a weak D call TRBD1 (6 bases). Trimming stripped 4 bases from V and 8 bases from J, with 12 bases between. This CDR3 is built from 12 residues. Germline CDR1 is MNHNS and CDR2 is SASEGT. This CDR3 reads CASSASGEQQYF. The CDR3 DNA reads TGTGCCAGCAGTGCCTCAGGGGAACAGCAGTACTTC.

This clone was counted only a few times. V gene TRBV6-5 combines with J gene TRBJ2-1; 8 nucleotides line up with TRBD1. In germline, CDR1 is MNHEY, CDR2 SVGAGI. This CDR3 has 14 residues. V lost 5 bases and J lost 10; bases outside the gene matches: 10. In DNA form, the CDR3 reads TGTGCCAGCAGTCAAGGTGGCCGGACAGGGGAGCAGTTCTTC. Its protein product is CASSQGGRTGEQFF.